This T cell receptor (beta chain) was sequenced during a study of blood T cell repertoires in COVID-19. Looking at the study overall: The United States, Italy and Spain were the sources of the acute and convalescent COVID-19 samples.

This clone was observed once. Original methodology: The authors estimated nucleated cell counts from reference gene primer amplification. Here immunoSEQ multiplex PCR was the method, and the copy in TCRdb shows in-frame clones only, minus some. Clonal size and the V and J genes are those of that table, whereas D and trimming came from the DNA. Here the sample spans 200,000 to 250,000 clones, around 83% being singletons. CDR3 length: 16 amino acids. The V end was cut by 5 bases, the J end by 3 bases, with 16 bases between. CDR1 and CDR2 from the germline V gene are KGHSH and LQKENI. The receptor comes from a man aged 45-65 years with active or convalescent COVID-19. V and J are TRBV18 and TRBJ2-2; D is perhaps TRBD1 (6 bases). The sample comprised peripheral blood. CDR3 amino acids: CASSWTPGHDTGELFF. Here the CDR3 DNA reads TGTGCCAGCTCATGGACCCCGGGACACGACACCGGGGAGCTGTTTTTT. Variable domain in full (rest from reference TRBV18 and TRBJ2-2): NAGVMQNPRHLVRRRGQEARLRCSPMKGHSHVYWYRQLPEEGLKFMVYLQKENIIDESGMPKERFSAEFPKEGPSILRIQQVVRGDSAAYFCASSWTPGHDTGELFFGEGSRLTVL.